Sequencing of this T cell receptor beta chain was carried out in a study of graft-versus-host responses after intestinal transplantation (dated by TCRdb to the early 2020s). The study in broad terms: Multivisceral, liver-intestinal, or isolated intestinal transplants were received by the recipients. Every recipient was given anti-thymocyte globulin induction, followed by 3 to 4 years of maintenance tacrolimus and steroids. Alloreactive clones were identified by sequencing pre-transplant mixed lymphocyte reaction products and comparing them with unstimulated pre-transplant donor and recipient T cells. Donor T cell macrochimerism was defined as a peak of at least 4% donor T cells among recipient peripheral blood mononuclear cells. A cohort of fewer than 25 intestinal transplant recipients, including one retransplant, was enrolled, and a few patients lacking pretransplant specimens were excluded. After intestinal transplantation, graft-versus-host and host-versus-graft alloreactive T cell clones in the graft, circulation and bone marrow were tracked using bulk TCR-beta CDR3 sequencing. Rather than being sequenced by the commercial service, samples from a few later patients were sequenced in-house on an Illumina MiSeq and processed with MiXCR. Results the study describes overall, beyond this receptor: The relatively low number and heterogeneity of intestinal transplant patients limited the conclusions. In patients with donor T cell macrochimerism, the allografts had high GvH to HvG T cell clonal ratios. Early after transplant, peak levels of circulating GvH clones were found to be associated with declines in HvG clones. GvH clones were detected in recipient bone marrow, and some appeared earlier in ileal mucosa or blood, consistent with an intestinal mucosal origin.

The CDR3 runs 15 amino acids, cysteine and phenylalanine included. Of all the DNA, just the CDR3 is kept, 45 bases in frame from base 1. The junction shows trimming of 2 bases on V and 6 bases on J, plus 16 bases between the germline ends. CDR1 and CDR2 are read off the germline V gene as MDHEN and SYDVKM. The sample's time point label, in plain terms: cells obtained before transplantation from donor or recipient. CD3+CD4+ and CD3+CD8+ populations were FACS-sorted from unstimulated pre-transplant donor and recipient cells taken from spleen or lymph nodes. The method behind the library was the immunoSEQ multiplex PCR assay. For most patients, genomic DNA was isolated using the Qiagen DNeasy Blood and Tissue Kit and was shipped frozen to Adaptive Biotechnologies for TCR sequencing. For most patients, genomic DNA was subjected to high-throughput TCR-beta CDR3 sequencing by Adaptive Biotechnologies. In the source study's methods: TCR sequencing data were retrieved from Adaptive's ImmunoSEQ software for 15 to 20 patients, whereas three other patients were processed with MiXCR and VDJtools. CD4 versus CD8 sorting errors were corrected by removing sequences found in both subsets at a frequency ratio below 5:1. CDR3 nucleotide sequences shared between donor and recipient were removed because their origin could not be assigned. To count as alloreactive, a clone needed at least 2-fold expansion over unstimulated cells and a minimum CFSE-low frequency of 0.002% (template counts) or 0.001% (read counts). A clone was considered mappable if detected in the sequenced pre-transplant spleen, lymph node, or MLR CFSE-low populations of the donor or recipient. Cumulative frequency of alloreactive clones was calculated as a percentage of all sequences weighted by copy number. Entries here come from immuneACCESS through TCRdb and include only in-frame sequences with V and J called. Some clones fail to appear in such tables; in the studies checked, an unresolved V gene covers under half of the shortfall, and the cause of the remainder is unknown. The V and J calls and the clone size are those of that table, but D and trimming were determined from the DNA. The sample table records roughly 89,000 clones; approximately 90% of these occur just once. Around 0.17% of the sample rests with the top ten.

Details on this clone: Its antigen specificity is not known. Base qualities were left out, and no much larger clone turns up one base away.

The chain links TRBV28 with TRBJ1-1; tentative D gene TRBD1, with 6 bases matching. The specimen was unstimulated CD4+ T cells sorted from spleen or lymph node cells, collected before intestinal transplant. The origin of this receptor is a human donor who received an intestinal transplant. The CDR3 region has the sequence CASSLMVGGGAEAFF. The DNA sequence follows: TGTGCCAGCAGTTTAATGGTCGGAGGGGGGGCTGAAGCTTTCTTT.